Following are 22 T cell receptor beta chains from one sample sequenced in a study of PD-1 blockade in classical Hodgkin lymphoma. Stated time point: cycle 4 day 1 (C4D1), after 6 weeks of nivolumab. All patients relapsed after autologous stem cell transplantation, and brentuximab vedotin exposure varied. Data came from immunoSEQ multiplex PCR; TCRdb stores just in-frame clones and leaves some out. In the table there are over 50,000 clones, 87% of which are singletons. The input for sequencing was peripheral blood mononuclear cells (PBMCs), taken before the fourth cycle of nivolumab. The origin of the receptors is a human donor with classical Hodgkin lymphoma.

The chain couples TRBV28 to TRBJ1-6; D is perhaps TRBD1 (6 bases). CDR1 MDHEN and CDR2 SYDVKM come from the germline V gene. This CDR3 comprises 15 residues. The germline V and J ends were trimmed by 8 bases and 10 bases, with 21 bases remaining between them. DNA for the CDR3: TGTGCCAGCCTGTTCGGGGGCGCGGCGGGGTCACCCCTCCACTTT. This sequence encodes CASLFGGAAGSPLHF. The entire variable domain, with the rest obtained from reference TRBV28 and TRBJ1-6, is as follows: DVKVTQSSRYLVKRTGEKVFLECVQDMDHENMFWYRQDPGLGLRLIYFSYDVKMKEKGDIPEGYSVSREKKERFSLILESASTNQTSMYLCASLFGGAAGSPLHFGNGTRLTVT.

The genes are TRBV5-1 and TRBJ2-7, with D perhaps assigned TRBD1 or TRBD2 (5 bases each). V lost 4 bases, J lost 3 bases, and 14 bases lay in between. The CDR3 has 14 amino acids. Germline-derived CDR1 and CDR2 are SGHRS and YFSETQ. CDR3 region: CASSLTQGVYEQYF. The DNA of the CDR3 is TGCGCCAGCAGCCTGACCCAGGGAGTCTACGAGCAGTACTTC. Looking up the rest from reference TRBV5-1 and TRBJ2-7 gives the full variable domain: KAGVTQTPRYLIKTRGQQVTLSCSPISGHRSVSWYQQTPGQGLQFLFEYFSETQRNKGNFPGRFSGRQFSNSRSEMNVSTLELGDSALYLCASSLTQGVYEQYFGPGTRLTVT.

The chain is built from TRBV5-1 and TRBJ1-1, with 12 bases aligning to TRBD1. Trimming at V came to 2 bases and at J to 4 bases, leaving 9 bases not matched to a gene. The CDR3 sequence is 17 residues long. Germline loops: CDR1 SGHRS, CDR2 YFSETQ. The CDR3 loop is CASSFGTGGAGSTEAFF. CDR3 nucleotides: TGCGCCAGCAGCTTCGGGACAGGGGGCGCAGGGTCCACTGAAGCTTTCTTT.

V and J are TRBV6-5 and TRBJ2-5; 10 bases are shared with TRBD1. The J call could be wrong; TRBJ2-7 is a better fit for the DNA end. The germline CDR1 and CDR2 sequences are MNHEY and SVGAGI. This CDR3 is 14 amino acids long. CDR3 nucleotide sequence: TGTGCCAGCTTTCGACAGGGGGCCCCCTACGAGCAGTACTTC. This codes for CASFRQGAPYEQYF.

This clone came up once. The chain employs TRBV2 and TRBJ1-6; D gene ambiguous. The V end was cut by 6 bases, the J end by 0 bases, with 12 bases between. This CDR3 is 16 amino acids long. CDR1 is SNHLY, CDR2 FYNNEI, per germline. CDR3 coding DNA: TGTGCCAGCAGAGCAGGAGAGAGCTCCTATAATTCACCCCTCCACTTT. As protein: CASRAGESSYNSPLHF.

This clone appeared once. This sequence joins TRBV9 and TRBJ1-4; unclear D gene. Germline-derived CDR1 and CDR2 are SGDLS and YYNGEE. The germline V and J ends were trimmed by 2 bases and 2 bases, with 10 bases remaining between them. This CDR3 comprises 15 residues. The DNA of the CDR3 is TGTGCCAGCAGCGTGTCCTGGAAGACTAATGAAAAACTGTTTTTT. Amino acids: CASSVSWKTNEKLFF. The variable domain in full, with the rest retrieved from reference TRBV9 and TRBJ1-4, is DSGVTQTPKHLITATGQRVTLRCSPRSGDLSVYWYQQSLDQGLQFLIQYYNGEERAKGNILERFSAQQFPDLHSELNLSSLELGDSALYFCASSVSWKTNEKLFFGSGTQLSVL.

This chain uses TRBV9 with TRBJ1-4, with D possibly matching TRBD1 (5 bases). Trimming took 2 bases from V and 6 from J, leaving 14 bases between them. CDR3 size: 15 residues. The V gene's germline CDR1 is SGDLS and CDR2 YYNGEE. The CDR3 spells CASSVGGTGYEKLFF. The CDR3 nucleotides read TGTGCCAGCAGCGTTGGAGGGACGGGTTATGAAAAACTGTTTTTT.

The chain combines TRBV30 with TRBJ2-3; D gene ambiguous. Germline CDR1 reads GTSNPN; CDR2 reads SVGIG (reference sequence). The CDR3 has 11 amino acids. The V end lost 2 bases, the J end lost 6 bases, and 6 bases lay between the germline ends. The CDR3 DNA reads TGTGCCTGGAGTTGGGTGGATACGCAGTATTTT. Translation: CAWSWVDTQYF.

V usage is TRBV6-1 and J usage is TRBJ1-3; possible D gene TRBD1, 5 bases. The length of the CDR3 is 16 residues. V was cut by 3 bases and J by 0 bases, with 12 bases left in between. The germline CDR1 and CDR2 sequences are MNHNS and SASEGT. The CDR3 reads CASSDNRFYSGNTIYF. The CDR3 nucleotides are TGTGCCAGCAGTGACAACAGGTTCTACTCTGGAAACACCATATATTTT.

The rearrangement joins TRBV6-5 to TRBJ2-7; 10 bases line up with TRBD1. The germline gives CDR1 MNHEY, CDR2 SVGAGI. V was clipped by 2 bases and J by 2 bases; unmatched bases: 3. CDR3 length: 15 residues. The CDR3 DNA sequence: TGTGCCAGCAGTTACCGTGGGACAGGGGCCTACGAGCAGTACTTC. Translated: CASSYRGTGAYEQYF.

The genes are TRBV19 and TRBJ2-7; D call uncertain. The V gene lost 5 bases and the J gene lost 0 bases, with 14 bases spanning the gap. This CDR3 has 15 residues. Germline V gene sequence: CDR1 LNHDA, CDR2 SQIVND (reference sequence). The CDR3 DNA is TGTGCCAGTAGTCTTCCGGGCCAAAGCTCCTACGAGCAGTACTTC. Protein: CASSLPGQSSYEQYF. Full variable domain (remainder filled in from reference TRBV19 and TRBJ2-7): DGGITQSPKYLFRKEGQNVTLSCEQNLNHDAMYWYRQDPGQGLRLIYYSQIVNDFQKGDIAEGYSVSREKKESFPLTVTSAQKNPTAFYLCASSLPGQSSYEQYFGPGTRLTVT.

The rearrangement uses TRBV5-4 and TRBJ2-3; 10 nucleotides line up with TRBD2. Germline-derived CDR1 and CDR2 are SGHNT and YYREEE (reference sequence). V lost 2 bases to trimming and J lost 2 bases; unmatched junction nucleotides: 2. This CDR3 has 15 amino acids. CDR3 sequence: CASSFSGGITDTQYF. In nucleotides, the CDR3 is TGTGCCAGCAGCTTTAGCGGGGGGATCACAGATACGCAGTATTTT. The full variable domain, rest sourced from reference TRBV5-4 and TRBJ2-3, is ETGVTQSPTHLIKTRGQQVTLRCSSQSGHNTVSWYQQALGQGPQFIFQYYREEENGRGNFPPRFSGLQFPNYSSELNVNALELDDSALYLCASSFSGGITDTQYFGPGTRLTVL.

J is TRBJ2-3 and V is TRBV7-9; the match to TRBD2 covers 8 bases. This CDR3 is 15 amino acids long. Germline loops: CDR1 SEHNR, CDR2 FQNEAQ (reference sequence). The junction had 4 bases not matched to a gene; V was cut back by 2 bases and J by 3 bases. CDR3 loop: CASSLTSGGTDTQYF. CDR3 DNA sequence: TGTGCCAGCAGCTTAACGAGCGGGGGAACAGATACGCAGTATTTT.

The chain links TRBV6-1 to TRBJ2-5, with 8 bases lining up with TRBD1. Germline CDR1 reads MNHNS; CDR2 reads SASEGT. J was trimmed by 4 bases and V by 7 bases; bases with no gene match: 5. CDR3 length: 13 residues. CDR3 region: CASTGGQGETQYF. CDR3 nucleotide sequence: TGTGCCAGCACAGGAGGACAGGGAGAGACCCAGTACTTC.

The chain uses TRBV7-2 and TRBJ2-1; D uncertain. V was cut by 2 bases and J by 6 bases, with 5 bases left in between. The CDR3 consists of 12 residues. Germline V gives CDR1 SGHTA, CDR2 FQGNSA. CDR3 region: CASSLTRNEQFF. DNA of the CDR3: TGTGCCAGCAGCTTAACCCGCAATGAGCAGTTCTTC.

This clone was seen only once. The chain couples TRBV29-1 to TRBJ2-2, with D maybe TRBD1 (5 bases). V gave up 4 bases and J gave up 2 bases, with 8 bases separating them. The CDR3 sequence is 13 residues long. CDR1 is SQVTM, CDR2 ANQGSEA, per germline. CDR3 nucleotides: TGCAGCGTTGGGCAGGGCAACACCGGGGAGCTGTTTTTT. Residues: CSVGQGNTGELFF.

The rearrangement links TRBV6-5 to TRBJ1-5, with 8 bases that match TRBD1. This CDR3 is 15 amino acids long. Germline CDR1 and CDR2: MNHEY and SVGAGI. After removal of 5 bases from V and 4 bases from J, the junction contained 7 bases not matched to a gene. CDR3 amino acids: CASSPTNRGNQPQHF. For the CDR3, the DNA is TGTGCCAGCAGTCCTACTAACAGGGGGAATCAGCCCCAGCATTTT.

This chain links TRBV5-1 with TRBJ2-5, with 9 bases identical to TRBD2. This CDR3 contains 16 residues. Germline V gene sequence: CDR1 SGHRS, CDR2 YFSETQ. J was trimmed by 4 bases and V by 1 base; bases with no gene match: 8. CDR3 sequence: CASSLSARGGPETQYF. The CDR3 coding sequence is TGCGCCAGCAGCTTGTCCGCGCGGGGGGGCCCAGAGACCCAGTACTTC.

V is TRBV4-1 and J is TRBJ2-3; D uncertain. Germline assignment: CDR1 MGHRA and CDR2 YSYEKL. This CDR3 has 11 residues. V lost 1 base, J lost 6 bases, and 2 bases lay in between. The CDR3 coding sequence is TGCGCCAGCAGCCAAGGGGATACGCAGTATTTT. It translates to CASSQGDTQYF.

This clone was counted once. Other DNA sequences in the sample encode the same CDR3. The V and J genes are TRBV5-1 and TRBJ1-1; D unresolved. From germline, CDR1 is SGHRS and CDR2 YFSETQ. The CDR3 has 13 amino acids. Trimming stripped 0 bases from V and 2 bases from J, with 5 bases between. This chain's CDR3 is CASSLGTNTEAFF. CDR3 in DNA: TGCGCCAGCAGCTTGGGCACCAACACTGAAGCTTTCTTT.

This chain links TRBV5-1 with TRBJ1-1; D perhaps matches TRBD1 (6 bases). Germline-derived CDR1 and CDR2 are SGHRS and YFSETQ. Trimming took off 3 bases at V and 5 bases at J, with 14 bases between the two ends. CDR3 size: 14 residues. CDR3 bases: TGCGCCAGCAGCTCCGAGGGGGTTGCTACTGAAGCTTTCTTT. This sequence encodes CASSSEGVATEAFF.

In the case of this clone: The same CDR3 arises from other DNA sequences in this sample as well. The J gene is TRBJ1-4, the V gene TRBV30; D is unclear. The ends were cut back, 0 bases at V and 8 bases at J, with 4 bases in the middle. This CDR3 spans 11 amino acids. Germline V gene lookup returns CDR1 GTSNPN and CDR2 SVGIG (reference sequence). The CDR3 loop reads CAWSVLEKLFF. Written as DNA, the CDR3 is TGTGCCTGGAGTGTATTAGAAAAACTGTTTTTT.